Below, one T cell receptor (beta chain) is given with its context. Its antigen is unknown. The germline gene is not matched at one end of the junction; a read error may be the cause. This sample is part of a study of cytomegalovirus exposure and HLA in healthy donors. Whole-study context: An analysis done earlier identified roughly 120 million unique TCR beta sequences from about 180 million T cells.

This PCR relied on a set of 60 Vbeta primers and 13 Jbeta primers. Produced via immunoSEQ multiplex PCR; TCRdb's table is partial and in-frame only. The table shows some 150,000 clones, with around 78% occurring only once. Points from the study as a whole: A later look showed TCR association rates differing by HLA locus, highest for DRB1 and lowest for HLA-C.

The CDR3 consists of 14 residues. Germline assignment: CDR1 SEHNR and CDR2 FQNEAQ (reference sequence). The receptor was isolated from a female donor in good health and CMV-seropositive. The chain couples TRBV7-9 to TRBJ2-4; the match to TRBD2 covers 10 bases. Sequences were obtained from PBMCs. The CDR3 nucleotides read TGTTCCAGCAGCTTAGGTGAGACTAGCGGGTTCGAGTACTTC. Translating it yields CSSSLGETSGFEYF.